This T cell receptor (delta chain) was captured in a study of γδ T cells in repeated Plasmodium falciparum infection (dated by TCRdb to about 2021). Describing the broader study: Malian children exposed to intense seasonal malaria transmission were enrolled in the natural-infection arm and compared with Australian children matched for age and gender. The study examined how repeated Plasmodium falciparum infection shapes the human gammadelta T cell repertoire, using natural infection in Mali and controlled human malaria infection. Samples from controlled-infection subjects were taken at baseline, just before selected infections, and 21 days after each infection. About five malaria-naive U.S. adults underwent four controlled human malaria infections by bites from P. falciparum NF54-infected Anopheles stephensi mosquitoes over about 630 days. Malian gammadelta TCR repertoires were analysed cross-sectionally during no-transmission periods and were analysed longitudinally across acute febrile malaria episodes. Study-level results and caveats: The Malian cohort was drawn from a small rural village made up mostly of one ethnic group, which limits generalizability. Waves of new clonotype selection in Vdelta2-negative, largely Vdelta1+, gammadelta TCR repertoires appeared to be driven by repeated controlled infections. The controlled-infection cohort was small, limiting analysis of inter-individual variability in gammadelta T cell responses. Vdelta2-negative gammadelta TCR repertoires from Malian children appeared more clonally expanded, less diverse and less shared than those of Australian children. Vgamma9/Vdelta2+ TCR repertoires showed a highly stable polyclonal repertoire over time and infection, with many inter-individual overlapping TCRgamma sequences.

In the case of this clone: Its antigen specificity is not known. This DNA's translation and the protein TCRdb lists, from a much larger clone, do not match at residue 5, likely due to a read error; the protein shown is translated from the DNA.

The CDR3 runs 17 residues from the cysteine to the phenylalanine. Of the read, only the CDR3 DNA is kept; its 51 bases are in frame from base 1. CDR1 and CDR2 (GEAIGNYY, EKD) derive from the germline V gene. At the junction V is shortened by 1 base and J by 4 bases; bases outside the gene matches: 14. For bulk TCR repertoire analysis, Vgamma9/Vdelta2+ and Vdelta2-negative gammadelta T cell populations were flow-sorted out of peripheral blood mononuclear cells. Receptor libraries were prepared by multiplex PCR. Sequencing relied on an Illumina MiSeq. Every sorted gammadelta T cell sample had both its TCR gamma (TRG) and TCR delta (TRD) chains sequenced. The paper's data handling went like this. The repertoire analyses drew on clonotype tree plots, the accumulated frequency of the top 20 clonotypes, and diversity index (DI) and D75 metrics. Identical DNA sequences were merged into single rows after TCRdb reprocessed the public reads with CATT. TCRdb assigned the V and J calls; the authors' analysis was not used. The sample data list around 82,000 delta-chain clones, and 1.4% of these were observed just once. The ten largest clones capture around 8.3% of the sample.

Specimen: gamma-delta T cells from blood. This receptor was obtained from a pool of human donors (malaria-infected and uninfected, not separated). Here the chain combines TRDV2 and TRDJ1; 7 middle bases align to TRDD3. TCRdb gives no J gene; it was assigned here by matching the DNA to germline. The DNA reads TGTGCCTGTGACACGGTACTGGGGATCCCTTCGGGCGATAAACTCATCTTT. The encoded protein is CACDTVLGIPSGDKLIF.